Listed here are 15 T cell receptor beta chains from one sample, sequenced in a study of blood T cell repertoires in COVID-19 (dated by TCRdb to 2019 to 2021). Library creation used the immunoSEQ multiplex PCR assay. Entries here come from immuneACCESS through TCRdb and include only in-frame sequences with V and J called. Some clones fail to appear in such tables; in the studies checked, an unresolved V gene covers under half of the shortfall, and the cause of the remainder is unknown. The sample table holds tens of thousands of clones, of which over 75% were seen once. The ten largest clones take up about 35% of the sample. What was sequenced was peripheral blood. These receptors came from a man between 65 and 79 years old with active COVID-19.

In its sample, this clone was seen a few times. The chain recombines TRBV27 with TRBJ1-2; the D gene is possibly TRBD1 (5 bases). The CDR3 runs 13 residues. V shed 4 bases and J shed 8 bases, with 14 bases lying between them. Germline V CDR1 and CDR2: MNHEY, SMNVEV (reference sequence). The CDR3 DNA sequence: TGTGCCAGCAGTTCCACCCCAGGGATAGGCTACACCTTC. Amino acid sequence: CASSSTPGIGYTF.

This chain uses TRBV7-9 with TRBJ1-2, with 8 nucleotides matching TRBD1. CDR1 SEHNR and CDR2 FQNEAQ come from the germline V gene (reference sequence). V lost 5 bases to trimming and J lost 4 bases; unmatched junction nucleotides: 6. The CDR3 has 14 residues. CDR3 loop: CASSRQGSGYGYTF. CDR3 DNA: TGTGCCAGCAGCAGACAGGGGTCGGGCTATGGCTACACCTTC.

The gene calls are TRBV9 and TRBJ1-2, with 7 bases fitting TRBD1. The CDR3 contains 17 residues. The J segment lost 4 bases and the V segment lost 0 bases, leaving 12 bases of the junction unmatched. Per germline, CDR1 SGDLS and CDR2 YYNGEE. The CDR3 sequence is CASSVDAGGRFGYGYTF. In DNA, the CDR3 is TGTGCCAGCAGCGTAGACGCAGGGGGGAGGTTTGGCTATGGCTACACCTTC.

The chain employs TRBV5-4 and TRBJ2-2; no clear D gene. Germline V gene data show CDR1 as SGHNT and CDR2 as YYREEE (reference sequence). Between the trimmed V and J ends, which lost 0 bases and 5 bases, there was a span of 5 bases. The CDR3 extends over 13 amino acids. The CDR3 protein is CASSLARTGELFF. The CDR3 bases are TGTGCCAGCAGCTTGGCGCGGACCGGGGAGCTGTTTTTT.

CDR3 amino acids: CASSVASGTSGYAHEQYF. CDR3 coding DNA: TGTGCCAGCAGCGTAGCCTCCGGGACTAGCGGGTATGCCCACGAGCAGTACTTC. The rearrangement links TRBV9 to TRBJ2-7, with 12 bases identical to TRBD2. The CDR3 spans 18 residues. Trimming took 0 bases from V and 5 from J; bases not matched to a gene: 12. CDR1 is SGDLS and CDR2 is YYNGEE in the germline V gene.

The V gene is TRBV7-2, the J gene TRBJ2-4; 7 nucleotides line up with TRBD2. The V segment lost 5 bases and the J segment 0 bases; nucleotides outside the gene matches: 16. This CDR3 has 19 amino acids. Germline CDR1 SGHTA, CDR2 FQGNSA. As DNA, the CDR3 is TGTGCCAGCAGCCCCCGGGAGGTCTTACTGAAACAAGCCAAAAACATTCAGTACTTC. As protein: CASSPREVLLKQAKNIQYF.

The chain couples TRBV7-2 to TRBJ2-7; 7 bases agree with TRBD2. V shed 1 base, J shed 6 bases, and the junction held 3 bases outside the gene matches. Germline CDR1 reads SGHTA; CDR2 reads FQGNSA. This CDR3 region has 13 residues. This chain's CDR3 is CASSLGAGREQYF. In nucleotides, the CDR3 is TGTGCCAGCAGCTTAGGAGCGGGACGCGAGCAGTACTTC.

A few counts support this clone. CDR3 loop: CASSAQGPLNQPQHF. The CDR3 nucleotides are TGTGCCAGTAGCGCCCAGGGGCCCCTCAATCAGCCCCAGCATTTT. The V call is TRBV19, the J call TRBJ1-5; the D gene is possibly TRBD1 (6 bases). Trimming removed 6 bases from V and 3 bases from J, with 15 bases in between. This CDR3 has 15 residues. Germline assignment: CDR1 LNHDA and CDR2 SQIVND (reference sequence).

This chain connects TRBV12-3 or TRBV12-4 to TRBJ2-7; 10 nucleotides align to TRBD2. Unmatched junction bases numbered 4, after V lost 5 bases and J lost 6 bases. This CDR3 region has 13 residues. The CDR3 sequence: CASSGTSVSEQYF. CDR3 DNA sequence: TGTGCCAGCAGTGGGACTAGCGTATCCGAGCAGTACTTC.

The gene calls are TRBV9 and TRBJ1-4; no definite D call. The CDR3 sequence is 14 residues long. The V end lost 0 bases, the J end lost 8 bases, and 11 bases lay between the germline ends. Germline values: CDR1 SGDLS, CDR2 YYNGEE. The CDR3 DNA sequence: TGTGCCAGCAGCGTAGGGCAGATAAAGGAAAAACTGTTTTTT. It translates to CASSVGQIKEKLFF.

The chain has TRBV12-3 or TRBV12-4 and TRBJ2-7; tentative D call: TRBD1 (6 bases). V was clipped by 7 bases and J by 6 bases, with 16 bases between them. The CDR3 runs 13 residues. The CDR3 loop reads CASTNVQGGEQYF. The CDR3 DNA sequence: TGTGCCAGCACCAATGTACAGGGCGGCGAGCAGTACTTC.

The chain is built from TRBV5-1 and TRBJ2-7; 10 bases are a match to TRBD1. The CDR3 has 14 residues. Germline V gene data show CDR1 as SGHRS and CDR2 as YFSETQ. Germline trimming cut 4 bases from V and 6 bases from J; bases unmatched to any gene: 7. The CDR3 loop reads CASSAGTGVVEQYF. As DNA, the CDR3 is TGCGCCAGCAGCGCCGGGACAGGGGTCGTCGAGCAGTACTTC.

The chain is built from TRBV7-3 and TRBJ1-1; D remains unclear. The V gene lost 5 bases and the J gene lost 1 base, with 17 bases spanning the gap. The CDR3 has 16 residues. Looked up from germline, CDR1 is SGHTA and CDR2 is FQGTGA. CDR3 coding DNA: TGTGCCAGCAGCCATTTGGCGGGCCCGAAGAACACTGAAGCTTTCTTT. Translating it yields CASSHLAGPKNTEAFF.

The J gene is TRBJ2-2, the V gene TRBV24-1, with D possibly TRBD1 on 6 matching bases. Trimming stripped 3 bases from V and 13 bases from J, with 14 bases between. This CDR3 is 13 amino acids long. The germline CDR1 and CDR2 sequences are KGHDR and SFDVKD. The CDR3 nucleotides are TGTGCCACCAGTGATCCCGGACAGATCCGGCTGTTTTTT. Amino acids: CATSDPGQIRLFF.

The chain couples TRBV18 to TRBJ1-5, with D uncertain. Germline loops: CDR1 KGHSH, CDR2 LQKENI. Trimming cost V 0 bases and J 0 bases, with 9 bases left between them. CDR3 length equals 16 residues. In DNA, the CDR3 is TGTGCCAGCTCACCACCGGGGAGGGATAGCAATCAGCCCCAGCATTTT. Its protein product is CASSPPGRDSNQPQHF.